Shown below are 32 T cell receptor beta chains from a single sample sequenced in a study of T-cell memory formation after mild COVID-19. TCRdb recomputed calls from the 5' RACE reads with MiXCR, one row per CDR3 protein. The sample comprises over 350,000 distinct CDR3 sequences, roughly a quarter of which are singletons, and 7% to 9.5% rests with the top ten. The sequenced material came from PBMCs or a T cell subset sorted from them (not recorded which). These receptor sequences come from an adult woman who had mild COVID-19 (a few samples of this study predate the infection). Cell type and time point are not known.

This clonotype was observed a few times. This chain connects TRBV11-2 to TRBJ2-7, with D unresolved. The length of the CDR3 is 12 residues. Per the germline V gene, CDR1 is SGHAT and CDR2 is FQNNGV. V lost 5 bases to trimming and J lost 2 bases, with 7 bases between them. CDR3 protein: CASSAAPYEQYF. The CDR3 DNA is TGTGCCAGCAGCGCGGCCCCCTACGAGCAGTACTTC.

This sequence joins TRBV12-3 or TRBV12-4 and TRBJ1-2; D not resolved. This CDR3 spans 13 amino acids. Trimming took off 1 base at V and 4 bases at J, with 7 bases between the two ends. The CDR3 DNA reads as TGTGCCAGCAGTTTAGTTGGTTCCTATGGCTACACCTTC. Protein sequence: CASSLVGSYGYTF.

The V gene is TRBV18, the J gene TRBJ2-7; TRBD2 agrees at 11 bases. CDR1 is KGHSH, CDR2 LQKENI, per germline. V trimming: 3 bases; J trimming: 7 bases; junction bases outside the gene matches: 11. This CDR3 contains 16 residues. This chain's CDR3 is CASSPRLAGRFVEQYF. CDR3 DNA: TGTGCCAGCTCACCGAGACTAGCGGGAAGGTTTGTGGAGCAGTACTTC.

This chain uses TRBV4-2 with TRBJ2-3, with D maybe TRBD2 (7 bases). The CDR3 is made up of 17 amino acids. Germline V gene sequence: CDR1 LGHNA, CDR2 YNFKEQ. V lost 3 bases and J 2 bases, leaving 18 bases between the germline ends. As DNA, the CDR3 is TGTGCCAGCAGCCACCCAATGGGGGGGGCCGACACAGATACGCAGTATTTT. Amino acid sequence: CASSHPMGGADTDTQYF.

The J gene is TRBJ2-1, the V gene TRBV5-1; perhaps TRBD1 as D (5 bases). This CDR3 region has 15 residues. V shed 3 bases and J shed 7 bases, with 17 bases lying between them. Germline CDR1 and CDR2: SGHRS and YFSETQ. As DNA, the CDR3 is TGCGCCAGCAGCTCAGGGTTCCCTCCCCCTAATGAGCAGTTCTTC. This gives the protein CASSSGFPPPNEQFF.

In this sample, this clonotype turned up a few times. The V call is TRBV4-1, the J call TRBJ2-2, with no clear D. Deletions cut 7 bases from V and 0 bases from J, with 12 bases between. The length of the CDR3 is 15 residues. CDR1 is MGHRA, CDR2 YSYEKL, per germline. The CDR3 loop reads CASTRSSSNTGELFF. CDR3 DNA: TGCGCCAGCACCCGGAGCTCCTCGAACACCGGGGAGCTGTTTTTT.

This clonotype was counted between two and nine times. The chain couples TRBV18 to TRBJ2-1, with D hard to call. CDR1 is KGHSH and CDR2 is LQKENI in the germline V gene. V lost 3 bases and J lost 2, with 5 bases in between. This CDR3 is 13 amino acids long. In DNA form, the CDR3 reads TGTGCCAGCTCACCGCTTACCTACAATGAGCAGTTCTTC. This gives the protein CASSPLTYNEQFF.

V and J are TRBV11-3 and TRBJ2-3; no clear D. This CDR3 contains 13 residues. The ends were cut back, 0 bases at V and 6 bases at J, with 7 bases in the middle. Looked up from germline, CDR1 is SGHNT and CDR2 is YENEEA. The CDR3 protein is CASSLDTVDTQYF. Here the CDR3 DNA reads TGTGCCAGCAGCTTAGATACGGTCGATACGCAGTATTTT.

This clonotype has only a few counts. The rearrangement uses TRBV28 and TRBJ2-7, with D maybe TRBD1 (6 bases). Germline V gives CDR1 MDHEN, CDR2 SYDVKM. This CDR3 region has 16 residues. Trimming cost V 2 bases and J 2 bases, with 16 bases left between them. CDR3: CASSLPTARGAYEQYF. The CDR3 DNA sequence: TGTGCCAGCAGTTTACCGACAGCCAGGGGAGCCTACGAGCAGTACTTC.

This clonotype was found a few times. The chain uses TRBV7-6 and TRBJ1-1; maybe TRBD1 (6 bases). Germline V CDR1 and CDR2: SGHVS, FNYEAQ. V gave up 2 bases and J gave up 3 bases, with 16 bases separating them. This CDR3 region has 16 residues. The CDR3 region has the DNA TGTGCCAGCAGCTTATATAAGTACAGGGCGGACACTGAAGCTTTCTTT. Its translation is CASSLYKYRADTEAFF.

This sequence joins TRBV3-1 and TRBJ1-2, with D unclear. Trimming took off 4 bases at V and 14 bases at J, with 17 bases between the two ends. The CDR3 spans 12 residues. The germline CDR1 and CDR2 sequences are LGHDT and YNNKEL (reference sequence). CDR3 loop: CASSLGGVLSTF. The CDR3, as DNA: TGTGCCAGCAGCCTGGGTGGGGTCCTCTCTACCTTC.

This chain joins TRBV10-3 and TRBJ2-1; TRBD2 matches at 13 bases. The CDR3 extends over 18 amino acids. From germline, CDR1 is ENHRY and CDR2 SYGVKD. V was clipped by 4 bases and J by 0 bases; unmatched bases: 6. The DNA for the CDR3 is TGTGCCATCAGTGTGGGACTAGCGGGAAAGAGCTCCTACAATGAGCAGTTCTTC. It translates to CAISVGLAGKSSYNEQFF.

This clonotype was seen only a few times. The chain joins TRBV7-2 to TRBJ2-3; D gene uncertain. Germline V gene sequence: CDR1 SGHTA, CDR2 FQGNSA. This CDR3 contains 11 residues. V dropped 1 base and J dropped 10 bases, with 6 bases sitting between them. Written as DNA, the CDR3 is TGTGCCAGCAGCTTAGGTGCGGCGCAGTATTTT. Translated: CASSLGAAQYF. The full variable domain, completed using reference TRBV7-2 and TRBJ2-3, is GAGVSQSPSNKVTEKGKDVELRCDPISGHTALYWYRQSLGQGLEFLIYFQGNSAPDKSGLPSDRFSAERTGGSVSTLTIQRTQQEDSAVYLCASSLGAAQYFGPGTRLTVL.

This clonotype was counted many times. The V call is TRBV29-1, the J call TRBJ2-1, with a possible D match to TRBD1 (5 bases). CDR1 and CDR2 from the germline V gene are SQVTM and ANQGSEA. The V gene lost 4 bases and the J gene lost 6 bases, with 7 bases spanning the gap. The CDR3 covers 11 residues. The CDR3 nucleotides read TGCAGCGTTGGACAGATCAATGAGCAGTTCTTC. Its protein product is CSVGQINEQFF.

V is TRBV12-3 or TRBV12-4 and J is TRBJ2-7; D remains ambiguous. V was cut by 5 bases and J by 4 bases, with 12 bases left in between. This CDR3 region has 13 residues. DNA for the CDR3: TGTGCCAGCAGTCCCTCGGCTGGTTACGAGCAGTACTTC. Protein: CASSPSAGYEQYF.

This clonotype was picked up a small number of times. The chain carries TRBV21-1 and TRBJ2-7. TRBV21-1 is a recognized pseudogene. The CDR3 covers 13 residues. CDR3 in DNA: TGTGCCAGCAGCATCCGTACTCGCTACGAGCAGTACTTC. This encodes CASSIRTRYEQYF.

The CDR3 DNA sequence: TGTGCCATCAGCCGGGACAGGGTCTACGAGCAGTACTTC. Protein sequence: CAISRDRVYEQYF. The genes are TRBV10-3 and TRBJ2-7, with 9 positions matching TRBD1. CDR3 length: 13 residues. Germline trimming cut 6 bases from V and 3 bases from J; bases unmatched to any gene: 3. From germline, CDR1 is ENHRY and CDR2 SYGVKD.

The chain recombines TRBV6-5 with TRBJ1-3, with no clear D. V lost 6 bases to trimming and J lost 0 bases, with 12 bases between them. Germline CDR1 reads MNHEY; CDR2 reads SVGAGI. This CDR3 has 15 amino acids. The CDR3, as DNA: TGTGCCAGCAGCCGGGCTCAACCCTCTGGAAACACCATATATTTT. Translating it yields CASSRAQPSGNTIYF.

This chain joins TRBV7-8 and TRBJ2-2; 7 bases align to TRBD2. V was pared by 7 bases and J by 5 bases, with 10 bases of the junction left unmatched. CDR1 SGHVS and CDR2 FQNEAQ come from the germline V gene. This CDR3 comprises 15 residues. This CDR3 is CASTLLGGGTGELFF. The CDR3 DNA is TGTGCCAGCACCCTCCTGGGGGGGGGAACCGGGGAGCTGTTTTTT.

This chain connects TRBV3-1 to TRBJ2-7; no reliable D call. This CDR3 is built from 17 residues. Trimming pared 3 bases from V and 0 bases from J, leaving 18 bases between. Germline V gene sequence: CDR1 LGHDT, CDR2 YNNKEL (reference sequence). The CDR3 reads CASSHHRKGPDSYEQYF. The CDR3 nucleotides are TGTGCCAGCAGCCATCACCGAAAAGGGCCTGACTCCTACGAGCAGTACTTC.

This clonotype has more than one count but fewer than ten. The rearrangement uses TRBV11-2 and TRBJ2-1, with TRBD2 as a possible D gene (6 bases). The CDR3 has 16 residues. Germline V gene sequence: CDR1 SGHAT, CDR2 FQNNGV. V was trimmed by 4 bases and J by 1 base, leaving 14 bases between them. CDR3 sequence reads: CASSSLKGGSYNEQFF. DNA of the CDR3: TGTGCCAGCAGCTCATTGAAGGGAGGATCCTACAATGAGCAGTTCTTC.

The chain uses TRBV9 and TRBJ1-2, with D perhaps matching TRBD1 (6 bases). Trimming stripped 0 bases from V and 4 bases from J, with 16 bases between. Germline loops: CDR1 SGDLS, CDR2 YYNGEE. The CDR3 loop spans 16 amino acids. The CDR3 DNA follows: TGTGCCAGCAGCGTAGCCCTCACAGGGCCGCGCTATGGCTACACCTTC. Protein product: CASSVALTGPRYGYTF. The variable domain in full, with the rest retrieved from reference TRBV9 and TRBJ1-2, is DSGVTQTPKHLITATGQRVTLRCSPRSGDLSVYWYQQSLDQGLQFLIQYYNGEERAKGNILERFSAQQFPDLHSELNLSSLELGDSALYFCASSVALTGPRYGYTFGSGTRLTVV.

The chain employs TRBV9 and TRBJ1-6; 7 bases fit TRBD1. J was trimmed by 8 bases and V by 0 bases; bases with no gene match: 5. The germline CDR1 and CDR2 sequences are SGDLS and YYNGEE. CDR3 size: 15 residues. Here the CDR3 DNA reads TGTGCCAGCAGCGTAGATCAGGGGGAATATTCACCCCTCCACTTT. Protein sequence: CASSVDQGEYSPLHF.

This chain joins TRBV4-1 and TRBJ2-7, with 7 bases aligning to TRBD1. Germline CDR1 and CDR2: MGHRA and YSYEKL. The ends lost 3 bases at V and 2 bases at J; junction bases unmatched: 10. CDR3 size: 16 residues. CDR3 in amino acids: CASSQETGPLPYEQYF. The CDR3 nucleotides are TGCGCCAGCAGCCAGGAGACAGGGCCCCTCCCCTACGAGCAGTACTTC.

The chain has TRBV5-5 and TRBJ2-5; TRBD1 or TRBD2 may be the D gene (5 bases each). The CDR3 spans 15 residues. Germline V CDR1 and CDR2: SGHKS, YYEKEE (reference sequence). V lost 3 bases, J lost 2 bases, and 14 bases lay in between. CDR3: CASSWGMGEQETQYF. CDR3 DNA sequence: TGTGCCAGCAGCTGGGGGATGGGCGAACAAGAGACCCAGTACTTC.

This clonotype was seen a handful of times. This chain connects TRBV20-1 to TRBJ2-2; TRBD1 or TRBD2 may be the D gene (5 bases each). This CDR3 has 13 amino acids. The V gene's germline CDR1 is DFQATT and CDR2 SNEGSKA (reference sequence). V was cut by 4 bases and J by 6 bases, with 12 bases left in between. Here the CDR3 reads CSATGDPPGELFF. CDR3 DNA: TGCAGTGCTACCGGGGACCCCCCCGGGGAGCTGTTTTTT.

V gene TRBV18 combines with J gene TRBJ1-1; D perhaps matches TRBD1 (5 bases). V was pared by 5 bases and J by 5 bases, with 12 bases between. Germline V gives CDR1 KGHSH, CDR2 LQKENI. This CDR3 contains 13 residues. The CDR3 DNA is TGTGCCAGCTCAACCTCCCCAGGGACTGAAGCTTTCTTT. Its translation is CASSTSPGTEAFF. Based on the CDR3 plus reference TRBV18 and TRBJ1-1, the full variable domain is NAGVMQNPRHLVRRRGQEARLRCSPMKGHSHVYWYRQLPEEGLKFMVYLQKENIIDESGMPKERFSAEFPKEGPSILRIQQVVRGDSAAYFCASSTSPGTEAFFGQGTRLTVV.

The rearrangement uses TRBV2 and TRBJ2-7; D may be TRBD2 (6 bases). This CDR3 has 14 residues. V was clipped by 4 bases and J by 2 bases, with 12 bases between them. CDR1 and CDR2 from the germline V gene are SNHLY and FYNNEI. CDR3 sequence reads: CASSAGVGAYEQYF. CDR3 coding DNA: TGTGCCAGCAGTGCGGGAGTAGGGGCCTACGAGCAGTACTTC.

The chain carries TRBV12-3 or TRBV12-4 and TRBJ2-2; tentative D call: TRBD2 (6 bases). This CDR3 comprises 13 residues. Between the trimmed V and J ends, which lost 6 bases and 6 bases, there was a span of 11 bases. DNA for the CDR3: TGTGCCAGCAGGGGGGGTGGCCCCGGGGAGCTGTTTTTT. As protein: CASRGGGPGELFF.

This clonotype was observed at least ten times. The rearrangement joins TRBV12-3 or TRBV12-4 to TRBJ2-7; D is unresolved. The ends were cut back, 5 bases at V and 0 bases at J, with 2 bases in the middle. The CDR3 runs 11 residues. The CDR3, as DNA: TGTGCCAGCAGTAACTCCTACGAGCAGTACTTC. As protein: CASSNSYEQYF.

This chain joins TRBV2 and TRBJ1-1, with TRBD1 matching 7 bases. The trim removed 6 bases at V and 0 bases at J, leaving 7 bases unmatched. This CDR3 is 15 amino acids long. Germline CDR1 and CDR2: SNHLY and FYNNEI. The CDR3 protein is CASRLGTAMNTEAFF. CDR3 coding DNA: TGTGCCAGCAGATTGGGGACAGCTATGAACACTGAAGCTTTCTTT.

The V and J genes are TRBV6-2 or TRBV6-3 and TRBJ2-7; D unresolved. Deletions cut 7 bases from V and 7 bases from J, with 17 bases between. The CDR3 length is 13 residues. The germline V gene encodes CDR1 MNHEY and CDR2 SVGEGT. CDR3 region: CASTLSAGREQYF. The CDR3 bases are TGTGCCAGCACCCTCTCCGCCGGACGGGAGCAGTACTTC.